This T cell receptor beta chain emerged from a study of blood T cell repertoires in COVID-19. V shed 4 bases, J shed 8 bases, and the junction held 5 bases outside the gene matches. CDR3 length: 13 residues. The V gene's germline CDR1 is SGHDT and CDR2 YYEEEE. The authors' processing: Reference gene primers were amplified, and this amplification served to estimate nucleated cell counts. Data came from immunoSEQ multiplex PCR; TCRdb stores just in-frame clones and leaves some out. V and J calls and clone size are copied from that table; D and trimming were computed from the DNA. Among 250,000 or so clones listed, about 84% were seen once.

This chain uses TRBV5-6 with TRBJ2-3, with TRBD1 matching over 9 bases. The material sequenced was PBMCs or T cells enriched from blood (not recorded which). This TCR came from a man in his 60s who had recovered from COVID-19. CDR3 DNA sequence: TGTGCCAGCAGCAGGACAGGGGCAATTACGCAGTATTTT. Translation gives CASSRTGAITQYF.